Detailed here is one T cell receptor (beta chain). The V end was cut by 6 bases, the J end by 0 bases, with 6 bases between. Germline CDR1 reads KGHSH; CDR2 reads LQKENI. The CDR3 extends over 13 amino acids. These data originate in a study of OX40 agonist ivuxolimab in advanced cancers. Here immunoSEQ multiplex PCR was the method, and the copy in TCRdb shows in-frame clones only, minus some. Of tens of thousands of clones in the sample, about nine tenths were seen once. This receptor was identified in an adult with an advanced solid tumor such as melanoma, head and neck, liver or kidney cancer. Source: CD4+ or CD8+ T cells sorted from blood, taken in a trial of the OX40 agonist ivuxolimab. The gene calls are TRBV18 and TRBJ1-5; a possible D gene is TRBD1 (5 bases). The CDR3 sequence: CASSGASNQPQHF. The CDR3 DNA reads TGTGCCAGCTCTGGGGCTAGCAATCAGCCCCAGCATTTT.